The 19 T cell receptor beta chains listed next were all sequenced from one sample in a study of cytomegalovirus exposure and HLA in healthy donors. The PCR contained 60 Vbeta and 13 Jbeta primers. The method was immunoSEQ multiplex PCR; TCRdb's version includes in-frame clones alone and lacks a portion of them. The sample carries 100,000 to 150,000 clones, roughly 82% recorded once. The specimen was PBMCs. The receptors were gathered from an older woman in good health and CMV-seropositive.

This clone has more than one count but fewer than ten. V gene TRBV27 combines with J gene TRBJ1-4, with 9 bases that match TRBD1. Per germline, CDR1 MNHEY and CDR2 SMNVEV (reference sequence). V lost 10 bases and J lost 8; bases outside the gene matches: 8. The CDR3 contains 13 residues. Here the CDR3 reads CATSGQGEEKLFF. DNA of the CDR3: TGTGCCACCTCGGGACAGGGTGAGGAAAAACTGTTTTTT.

This chain links TRBV2 with TRBJ2-5; D is possibly TRBD2 (6 bases). This CDR3 has 13 amino acids. V lost 7 bases and J lost 0, with 9 bases in between. Germline CDR1 is SNHLY and CDR2 is FYNNEI. The CDR3 sequence: CASTRGNQETQYF. The DNA for the CDR3 is TGTGCCAGCACCCGCGGGAACCAAGAGACCCAGTACTTC.

The chain carries TRBV13 and TRBJ2-3, with D perhaps matching TRBD2 (6 bases). The CDR3 extends over 16 amino acids. The germline V and J ends were trimmed by 0 bases and 2 bases, with 12 bases remaining between them. The germline V gene encodes CDR1 PRHDT and CDR2 FYEKMQ (reference sequence). As DNA, the CDR3 is TGTGCCAGCAGCTTAGGGGGACTTAAATTCACAGATACGCAGTATTTT. This translates into CASSLGGLKFTDTQYF.

CDR3 protein: CASSQGNRGRGETQYF. The DNA for the CDR3 is TGCGCCAGCAGCCAAGGAAACAGGGGGCGGGGGGAGACCCAGTACTTC. This chain uses TRBV4-3 with TRBJ2-5, with TRBD1 matching 9 bases. The CDR3 extends over 16 amino acids. V was pared by 1 base and J by 5 bases, with 8 bases of the junction left unmatched. CDR1 is LGHNA and CDR2 is YSLEER in the germline V gene.

V is TRBV7-6 and J is TRBJ1-1, with a weak D call TRBD1 (6 bases). CDR1 and CDR2 (germline): SGHVS, FNYEAQ. There are 16 residues in the CDR3. Deletions cut 5 bases from V and 1 base from J, with 17 bases between. The CDR3 region is CASSPAWQGSNTEAFF. CDR3 DNA sequence: TGTGCCAGCAGCCCAGCGTGGCAGGGGTCGAACACTGAAGCTTTCTTT.

The J gene is TRBJ2-5, the V gene TRBV30; maybe TRBD2 (5 bases). The CDR3 is 15 amino acids. CDR1 is GTSNPN and CDR2 is SVGIG in the germline V gene (reference sequence). The V gene lost 0 bases and the J gene lost 0 bases, with 11 bases spanning the gap. CDR3 residues: CAWSVPGTNQETQYF. CDR3 nucleotides: TGTGCCTGGAGTGTACCGGGAACAAACCAAGAGACCCAGTACTTC.

The chain carries TRBV9 and TRBJ2-5, with D possibly being TRBD2 (6 bases). Germline V gene data show CDR1 as SGDLS and CDR2 as YYNGEE. V lost 0 bases and J lost 4, with 13 bases in between. This CDR3 contains 15 residues. CDR3 residues: CASSVASGEGETQYF. The CDR3 region has the DNA TGTGCCAGCAGCGTAGCGTCGGGAGAGGGAGAGACCCAGTACTTC.

The V and J genes are TRBV5-8 and TRBJ2-1; tentatively, D is TRBD2 (6 bases). The germline CDR1 and CDR2 sequences are SGHTS and YDEGEE. V was cut by 3 bases and J by 7 bases, with 8 bases left in between. The CDR3 is 12 amino acids. CDR3 nucleotides: TGTGCCAGCAGCTCCCGGGGGAATGAGCAGTTCTTC. Protein product: CASSSRGNEQFF.

This chain joins TRBV30 and TRBJ1-1, with a tentative D call TRBD1 (5 bases). Germline lookup yields CDR1 GTSNPN and CDR2 SVGIG (reference sequence). CDR3 length: 14 residues. Trimming removed 2 bases at V and 6 bases at J, with 16 bases between. CDR3 nucleotide sequence: TGTGCCTGGAGTTTCTGGGGCGGAGTAGCTGAAGCTTTCTTT. Its protein is CAWSFWGGVAEAFF.

The chain carries TRBV2 and TRBJ1-3, with 9 nucleotides matching TRBD1. The trim removed 6 bases at V and 3 bases at J, leaving 6 bases unmatched. In germline, CDR1 is SNHLY, CDR2 FYNNEI. The CDR3 runs 15 residues. The CDR3 sequence is CASRETGGIGNTIYF. In DNA form, the CDR3 reads TGTGCCAGCAGGGAGACAGGGGGAATTGGAAACACCATATATTTT.

The chain links TRBV6-5 to TRBJ2-3; D unclear. The V end lost 2 bases, the J end lost 2 bases, and 8 bases lay between the germline ends. The germline V gene encodes CDR1 MNHEY and CDR2 SVGAGI. The CDR3 loop spans 14 amino acids. The CDR3 bases are TGTGCCAGCAGTTACCGGAGACCCACAGATACGCAGTATTTT. It encodes CASSYRRPTDTQYF.

This chain joins TRBV7-3 and TRBJ2-2; 12 nucleotides align to TRBD2. The CDR3 has 18 amino acids. Germline trimming cut 2 bases from V and 1 base from J; bases unmatched to any gene: 5. CDR1 SGHTA and CDR2 FQGTGA come from the germline V gene. The CDR3 sequence is CASSLRTSGKLNTGELFF. The CDR3 nucleotides are TGTGCCAGCAGCTTACGGACTAGCGGGAAGTTGAACACCGGGGAGCTGTTTTTT.

The J gene is TRBJ2-1, the V gene TRBV7-9; the D is unclear. Trimming removed 3 bases at V and 5 bases at J, with 17 bases between. This CDR3 is 16 amino acids long. Germline CDR1 is SEHNR and CDR2 is FQNEAQ (reference sequence). The CDR3 DNA sequence: TGTGCCAGCAGCTTTCCGAAGCCGGGTAGAGACAATGAGCAGTTCTTC. Translation gives CASSFPKPGRDNEQFF.

V and J are TRBV6-5 and TRBJ2-1; D is possibly TRBD2 (6 bases). V shed 4 bases and J shed 7 bases, with 17 bases lying between them. The CDR3 covers 15 residues. In germline, CDR1 is MNHEY, CDR2 SVGAGI. CDR3 sequence: CASSSTGTHANEQFF. CDR3 DNA: TGTGCCAGCAGTTCCACCGGGACTCACGCGAATGAGCAGTTCTTC.

This rearrangement joins TRBV15 to TRBJ2-3; D perhaps matches TRBD1 (6 bases). V lost 5 bases, J lost 4 bases, and 10 bases lay in between. Germline V gene lookup returns CDR1 LNHNV and CDR2 YYDKDF (reference sequence). The CDR3 length is 13 residues. DNA for the CDR3: TGTGCCACCAGCGCGGACAGTTCAGATACGCAGTATTTT. Translated: CATSADSSDTQYF.

V usage is TRBV7-9 and J usage is TRBJ1-1; D might be TRBD1 (5 bases). CDR1 and CDR2 (germline): SEHNR, FQNEAQ (reference sequence). The CDR3 is 16 amino acids. V was clipped by 6 bases and J by 1 base, with 18 bases between them. The CDR3 nucleotides are TGTGCCAGCAGGTCCACTGAGGGGCGGGGGAACACTGAAGCTTTCTTT. Encoded protein: CASRSTEGRGNTEAFF.

This clone was counted a few times. The rearrangement links TRBV7-2 to TRBJ1-3; D is undetermined. The CDR3 runs 17 residues. Germline V gives CDR1 SGHTA, CDR2 FQGNSA. Trimming removed 0 bases at V and 4 bases at J, with 16 bases between. CDR3 nucleotides: TGTGCCAGCAGCTTAGCCGGGAGCCTAGTGGCGGGAAACACCATATATTTT. Amino acids: CASSLAGSLVAGNTIYF.

The chain couples TRBV4-1 to TRBJ1-1; D might be TRBD1 (5 bases). V lost 3 bases, J lost 2 bases, and 7 bases lay in between. Germline assignment: CDR1 MGHRA and CDR2 YSYEKL. This CDR3 contains 13 residues. CDR3 sequence reads: CASSQTDNTEAFF. The CDR3, as DNA: TGCGCCAGCAGCCAGACAGACAACACTGAAGCTTTCTTT.

The rearrangement uses TRBV27 and TRBJ1-1, with unresolved D. This CDR3 region has 11 residues. Germline values: CDR1 MNHEY, CDR2 SMNVEV (reference sequence). The V and J ends lost 6 bases and 6 bases respectively, with 8 bases between them. CDR3 region: CASRTGSEAFF. The CDR3 DNA sequence: TGTGCCAGCAGGACGGGTTCTGAAGCTTTCTTT.